The subject of this entry is one T cell receptor beta chain. The antigen is not known. The data were obtained in a study of OX40 agonist ivuxolimab in advanced cancers. Whole-study findings and limits: The average count of expanded clones was higher among CD8+ T cells than among CD4+. At 0.1 to 3.0 mg/kg, clonal expansion of CD4+ and CD8+ blood T cells had occurred by week 6.

Data came from immunoSEQ multiplex PCR; TCRdb stores just in-frame clones and leaves some out. The table lists some 86,000 clones, more than 85% of them singletons, with approximately 6.5% in the top ten. The CDR3 covers 13 residues. Unmatched junction bases numbered 2, after V lost 4 bases and J lost 2 bases. CDR1 and CDR2 (germline): SQVTM, ANQGSEA. The material sequenced was CD4+ or CD8+ T cells sorted from blood, taken in a trial of the OX40 agonist ivuxolimab. This sequence was found in an adult with an advanced solid tumor such as melanoma, head and neck, liver or kidney cancer. This rearrangement joins TRBV29-1 to TRBJ1-2; 9 nucleotides align to TRBD1. In DNA, the CDR3 is TGCAGCGTTGCTGGACAGGGGAACTATGGCTACACCTTC. Translation: CSVAGQGNYGYTF. Looking up the rest from reference TRBV29-1 and TRBJ1-2 gives the full variable domain: SAVISQKPSRDICQRGTSLTIQCQVDSQVTMMFWYRQQPGQSLTLIATANQGSEATYESGFVIDKFPISRPNLTFSTLTVSNMSPEDSSIYLCSVAGQGNYGYTFGSGTRLTVV.